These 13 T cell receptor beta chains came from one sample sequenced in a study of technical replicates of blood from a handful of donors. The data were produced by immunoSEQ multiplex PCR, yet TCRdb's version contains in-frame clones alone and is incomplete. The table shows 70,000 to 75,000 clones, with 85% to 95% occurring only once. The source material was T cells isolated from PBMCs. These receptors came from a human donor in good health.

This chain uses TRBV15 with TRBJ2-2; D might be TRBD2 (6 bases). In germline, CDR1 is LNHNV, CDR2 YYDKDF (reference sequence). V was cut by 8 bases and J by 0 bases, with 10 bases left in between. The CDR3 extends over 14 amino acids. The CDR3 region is CATSLASNTGELFF. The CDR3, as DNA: TGTGCCACCTCACTAGCCTCGAACACCGGGGAGCTGTTTTTT.

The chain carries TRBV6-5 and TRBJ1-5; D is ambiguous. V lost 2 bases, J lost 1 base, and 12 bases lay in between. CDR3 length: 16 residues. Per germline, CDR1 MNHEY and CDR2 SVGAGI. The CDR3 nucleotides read TGTGCCAGCAGTTACGTTGGGTGGGAGAGCAATCAGCCCCAGCATTTT. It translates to CASSYVGWESNQPQHF.

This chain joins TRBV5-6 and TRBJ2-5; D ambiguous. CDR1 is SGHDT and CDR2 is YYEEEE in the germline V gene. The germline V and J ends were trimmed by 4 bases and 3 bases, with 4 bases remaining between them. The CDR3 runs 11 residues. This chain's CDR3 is CASSIKETQYF. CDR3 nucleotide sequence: TGTGCCAGCAGCATTAAAGAGACCCAGTACTTC.

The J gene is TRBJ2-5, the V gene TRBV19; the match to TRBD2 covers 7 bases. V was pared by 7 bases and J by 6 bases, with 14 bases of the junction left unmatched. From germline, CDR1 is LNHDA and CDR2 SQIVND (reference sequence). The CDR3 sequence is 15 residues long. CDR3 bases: TGTGCCAGTACCCAAACTTGGCGGGAGTGGAAGACCCAGTACTTC. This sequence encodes CASTQTWREWKTQYF.

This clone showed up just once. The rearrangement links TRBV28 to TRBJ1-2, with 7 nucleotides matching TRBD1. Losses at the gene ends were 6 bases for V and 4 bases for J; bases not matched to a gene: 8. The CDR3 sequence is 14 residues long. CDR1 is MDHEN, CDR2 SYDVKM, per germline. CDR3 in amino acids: CASRGYEGAYGYTF. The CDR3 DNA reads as TGTGCCAGCAGGGGCTATGAGGGGGCCTATGGCTACACCTTC.

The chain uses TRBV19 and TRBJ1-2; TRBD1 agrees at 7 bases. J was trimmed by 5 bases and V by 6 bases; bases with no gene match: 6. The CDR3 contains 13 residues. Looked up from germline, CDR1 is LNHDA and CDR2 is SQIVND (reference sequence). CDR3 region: CASSLGQVYGYTF. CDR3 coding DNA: TGTGCCAGTAGCCTCGGACAGGTTTATGGCTACACCTTC.

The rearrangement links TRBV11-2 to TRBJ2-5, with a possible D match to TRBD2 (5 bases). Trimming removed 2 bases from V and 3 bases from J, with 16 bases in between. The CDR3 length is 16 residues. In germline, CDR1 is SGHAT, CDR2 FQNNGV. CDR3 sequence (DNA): TGTGCCAGCAGCTTATTAGCGACAACTCGGAAAGAGACCCAGTACTTC. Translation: CASSLLATTRKETQYF. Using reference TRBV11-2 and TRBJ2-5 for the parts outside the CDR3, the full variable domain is EAGVAQSPRYKIIEKRQSVAFWCNPISGHATLYWYQQILGQGPKLLIQFQNNGVVDDSQLPKDRFSAERLKGVDSTLKIQPAKLEDSAVYLCASSLLATTRKETQYFGPGTRLLVL.

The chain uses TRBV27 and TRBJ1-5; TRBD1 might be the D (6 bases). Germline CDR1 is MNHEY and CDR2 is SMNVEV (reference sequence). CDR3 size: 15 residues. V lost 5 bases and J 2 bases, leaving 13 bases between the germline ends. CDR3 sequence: CASSPGGAGNQPQHF. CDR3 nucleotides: TGTGCCAGCAGTCCGGGGGGCGCCGGCAATCAGCCCCAGCATTTT.

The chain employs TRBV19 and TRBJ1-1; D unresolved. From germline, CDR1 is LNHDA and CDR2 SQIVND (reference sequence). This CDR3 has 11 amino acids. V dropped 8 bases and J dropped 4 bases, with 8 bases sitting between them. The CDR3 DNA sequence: TGTGCCAGTCGGACTATCACTGAAGCTTTCTTT. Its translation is CASRTITEAFF.

The CDR3 loop reads CASSPRAGQGLLAKNIQYF. CDR3 sequence (DNA): TGTGCCAGCAGCCCCCGGGCTGGACAGGGGTTACTAGCCAAAAACATTCAGTACTTC. V usage is TRBV11-2 and J usage is TRBJ2-4; 9 nucleotides line up with TRBD1. The CDR3 sequence is 19 residues long. Germline CDR1 and CDR2: SGHAT and FQNNGV. J gave up 0 bases and V 5 bases, and 14 bases lay outside the gene matches.

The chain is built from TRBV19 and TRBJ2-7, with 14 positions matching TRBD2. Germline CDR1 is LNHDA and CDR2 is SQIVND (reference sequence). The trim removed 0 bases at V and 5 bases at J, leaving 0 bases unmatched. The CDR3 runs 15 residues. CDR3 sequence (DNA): TGTGCCAGTAGTATAGAGGGACTAGCGGGAGACGAGCAGTACTTC. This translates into CASSIEGLAGDEQYF. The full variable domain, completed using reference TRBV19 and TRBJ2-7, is DGGITQSPKYLFRKEGQNVTLSCEQNLNHDAMYWYRQDPGQGLRLIYYSQIVNDFQKGDIAEGYSVSREKKESFPLTVTSAQKNPTAFYLCASSIEGLAGDEQYFGPGTRLTVT.

The CDR3 sequence: CASSPAGQGSYEQYF. The CDR3 coding sequence is TGTGCCAGCAGTCCCGCAGGGCAGGGGTCGTACGAGCAGTACTTC. The chain is built from TRBV28 and TRBJ2-7; TRBD1 is a possible D gene (6 bases). Deletions cut 5 bases from V and 4 bases from J, with 18 bases between. CDR3 size: 15 residues. Germline-derived CDR1 and CDR2 are MDHEN and SYDVKM.

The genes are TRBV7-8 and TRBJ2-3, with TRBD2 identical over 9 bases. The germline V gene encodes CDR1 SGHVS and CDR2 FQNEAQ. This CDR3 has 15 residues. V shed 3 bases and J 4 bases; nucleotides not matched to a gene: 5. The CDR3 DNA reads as TGTGCCAGCAGCTTTAGTGGGACTAGCCCAGATACGCAGTATTTT. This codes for CASSFSGTSPDTQYF.